The TCR beta chain under discussion was sequenced for a study of cytomegalovirus exposure and HLA in healthy donors. On this clone: Its target is unknown.

V was cut by 3 bases and J by 6 bases, with 11 bases left in between. CDR1 and CDR2 (germline): MDHEN, SYDVKM. The CDR3 runs to 13 residues. Broader study findings: Specific recognition of CMV antigens was confirmed in vitro for a few chains (all CMV-associated).

Method: immunoSEQ multiplex PCR; TCRdb's copy keeps in-frame clones and lacks some. The repertoire includes more than 65,000 clones, 96% of them detected once, and about 1.3% sits in the top ten. This clonotype originated in a woman younger than 35 in good health and CMV-seronegative. J is TRBJ2-5 and V is TRBV28, with a possible D match to TRBD2 (7 bases). Sequenced input: PBMCs. In DNA, the CDR3 is TGTGCCAGCAGTTTCTTCGGGGGGCAGACCCAGTACTTC. This translates into CASSFFGGQTQYF.